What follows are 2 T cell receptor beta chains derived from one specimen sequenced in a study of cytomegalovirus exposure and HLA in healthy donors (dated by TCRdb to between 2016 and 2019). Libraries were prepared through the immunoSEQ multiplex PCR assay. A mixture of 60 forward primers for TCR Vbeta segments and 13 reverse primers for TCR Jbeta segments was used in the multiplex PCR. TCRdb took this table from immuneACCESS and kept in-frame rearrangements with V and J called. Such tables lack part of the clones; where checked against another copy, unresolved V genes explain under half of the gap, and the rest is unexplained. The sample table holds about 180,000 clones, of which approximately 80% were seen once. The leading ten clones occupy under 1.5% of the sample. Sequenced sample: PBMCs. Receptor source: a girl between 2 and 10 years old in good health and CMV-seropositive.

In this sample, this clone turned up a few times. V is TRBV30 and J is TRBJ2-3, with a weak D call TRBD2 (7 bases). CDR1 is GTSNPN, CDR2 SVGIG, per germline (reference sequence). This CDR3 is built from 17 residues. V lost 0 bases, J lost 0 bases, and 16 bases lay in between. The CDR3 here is CAWSVAGAATSTDTQYF. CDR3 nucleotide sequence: TGTGCCTGGAGTGTTGCGGGGGCGGCTACTAGCACAGATACGCAGTATTTT.

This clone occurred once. The CDR3 DNA reads TGTGCCAGCGGATACAGGGGGCGGGAGACCCAGTACTTC. Protein product: CASGYRGRETQYF. V and J are TRBV25-1 and TRBJ2-5; 9 bases are shared with TRBD1. The CDR3 has 13 amino acids. CDR1 and CDR2 from the germline V gene are MGHDK and SYGVNS. Losses at the gene ends were 8 bases for V and 5 bases for J; bases not matched to a gene: 6.